The 20 T cell receptor beta chains below come from one sample, sequenced in a study of blood T cell repertoires in COVID-19. Clones were read by immunoSEQ multiplex PCR, and TCRdb kept only the in-frame ones, dropping some. The profile covers over 200,000 clones, with around 89% appearing a single time and roughly 5% taken by the ten largest. Sequenced input: peripheral blood. The receptors come from a woman aged 40 to 50 with acute or convalescent COVID-19.

This chain connects TRBV7-8 to TRBJ1-5; D is perhaps TRBD1 (6 bases). This CDR3 is built from 15 residues. V was trimmed by 3 bases and J by 5 bases, leaving 14 bases between them. Germline V gene sequence: CDR1 SGHVS, CDR2 FQNEAQ. CDR3 protein: CASSLGGGGYQPQHF. The CDR3 nucleotides read TGTGCCAGCAGCTTGGGAGGGGGGGGATATCAGCCCCAGCATTTT.

The V gene is TRBV5-6, the J gene TRBJ2-7, with D possibly matching TRBD1 (6 bases). The CDR3 is 14 amino acids. V was cut by 3 bases and J by 5 bases, with 15 bases left in between. CDR1 is SGHDT and CDR2 is YYEEEE in the germline V gene. The CDR3 protein is CASSWVGAENEQYV. The CDR3 coding sequence is TGTGCCAGCAGCTGGGTGGGGGCCGAGAACGAGCAGTACGTC.

The CDR3 bases are TGTGCCAGCAGCCGCAGGCGGGGAGAACTTTATGGCTACACCTTC. It translates to CASSRRRGELYGYTF. The chain recombines TRBV11-2 with TRBJ1-2; D unresolved. Germline-derived CDR1 and CDR2 are SGHAT and FQNNGV. The CDR3 extends over 15 amino acids. The V end was cut by 5 bases, the J end by 5 bases, with 18 bases between.

CDR3 nucleotide sequence: TGTGCCTGGAGTGTACGGGGCAGCGGGAACTATGGCTACACCTTC. This sequence encodes CAWSVRGSGNYGYTF. The gene calls are TRBV30 and TRBJ1-2; perhaps TRBD1 as D (5 bases). V lost 0 bases to trimming and J lost 2 bases, with 13 bases between them. CDR1 and CDR2 (germline): GTSNPN, SVGIG (reference sequence). The CDR3 loop spans 15 amino acids.

The chain recombines TRBV28 with TRBJ1-4; possible D gene TRBD1, 5 bases. CDR1 and CDR2 from the germline V gene are MDHEN and SYDVKM. V was pared by 1 base and J by 3 bases, with 9 bases between. CDR3 length: 15 residues. This CDR3 reads CASSLSGTSNEKLFF. CDR3 DNA sequence: TGTGCCAGCAGTTTATCCGGGACTTCTAATGAAAAACTGTTTTTT.

The chain employs TRBV5-4 and TRBJ2-1, with D perhaps TRBD2 (6 bases). The V end was cut by 0 bases, the J end by 9 bases, with 10 bases between. Germline loops: CDR1 SGHNT, CDR2 YYREEE (reference sequence). This CDR3 comprises 13 residues. The CDR3 nucleotides read TGTGCCAGCAGCTTGGTACTAGCCAGTGAGCAGTTCTTC. It is translated as CASSLVLASEQFF.

The chain links TRBV7-8 to TRBJ1-1; no clear D gene. Germline V gene data show CDR1 as SGHVS and CDR2 as FQNEAQ. The CDR3 runs to 12 residues. V was cut by 5 bases and J by 5 bases, with 9 bases left in between. The CDR3 loop is CASSPSRTEAFF. In nucleotides, the CDR3 is TGTGCCAGCAGCCCCTCCCGTACTGAAGCTTTCTTT.

This chain connects TRBV6-1 to TRBJ2-3, with D perhaps TRBD2 (6 bases). Looked up from germline, CDR1 is MNHNS and CDR2 is SASEGT. The CDR3 spans 16 residues. Between the trimmed V and J ends, which lost 0 bases and 0 bases, there was a span of 10 bases. For the CDR3, the DNA is TGTGCCAGCAGTGAAGCGCGCGGGGCGAGCACAGATACGCAGTATTTT. Amino acids: CASSEARGASTDTQYF.

J is TRBJ1-1 and V is TRBV5-1; D is perhaps TRBD1 (6 bases). V lost 2 bases, J lost 6 bases, and 11 bases lay in between. The germline gives CDR1 SGHRS, CDR2 YFSETQ. The CDR3 is 13 amino acids. The CDR3, as DNA: TGCGCCAGCAGCTTCGTAGGGGGAGCTGAAGCTTTCTTT. As protein: CASSFVGGAEAFF.

The chain uses TRBV7-2 and TRBJ1-1, with no clear D. CDR1 SGHTA and CDR2 FQGNSA come from the germline V gene. The CDR3 totals 16 residues. Between the trimmed V and J ends, which lost 5 bases and 3 bases, there was a span of 19 bases. CDR3 in amino acids: CASSPRGQVGDTEAFF. As DNA, the CDR3 is TGTGCCAGCAGCCCCAGAGGGCAAGTTGGGGACACTGAAGCTTTCTTT.

J is TRBJ2-4 and V is TRBV18, with D perhaps matching TRBD1 (6 bases). The CDR3 consists of 18 residues. Germline assignment: CDR1 KGHSH and CDR2 LQKENI. V was clipped by 2 bases and J by 0 bases, with 17 bases between them. CDR3 in amino acids: CASSPKTVLTGAKNIQYF. The DNA for the CDR3 is TGTGCCAGCTCACCAAAGACAGTCCTGACAGGAGCCAAAAACATTCAGTACTTC. The variable domain in full, completed from reference TRBV18 and TRBJ2-4, reads NAGVMQNPRHLVRRRGQEARLRCSPMKGHSHVYWYRQLPEEGLKFMVYLQKENIIDESGMPKERFSAEFPKEGPSILRIQQVVRGDSAAYFCASSPKTVLTGAKNIQYFGAGTRLSVL.

The V and J genes are TRBV27 and TRBJ2-6; D remains unclear. Per germline, CDR1 MNHEY and CDR2 SMNVEV (reference sequence). The CDR3 length is 15 residues. With 3 bases removed from V and 0 bases from J, the gap between germline ends came to 6 bases. The DNA for the CDR3 is TGTGCCAGCAGTTTCCTCAGCTCTGGGGCCAACGTCCTGACTTTC. Amino acids: CASSFLSSGANVLTF. Full variable domain (rest looked up from reference TRBV27 and TRBJ2-6): EAQVTQNPRYLITVTGKKLTVTCSQNMNHEYMSWYRQDPGLGLRQIYYSMNVEVTDKGDVPEGYKVSRKEKRNFPLILESPSPNQTSLYFCASSFLSSGANVLTFGAGSRLTVL.

V gene TRBV7-2 combines with J gene TRBJ2-5; TRBD2 is a possible D gene (5 bases). This CDR3 is 13 amino acids long. V was cut by 5 bases and J by 1 base, with 8 bases left in between. CDR1 and CDR2 from the germline V gene are SGHTA and FQGNSA. The DNA for the CDR3 is TGTGCCAGCAGCCGGGGATCCCAAGAGACCCAGTACTTC. As protein: CASSRGSQETQYF.

The rearrangement uses TRBV7-6 and TRBJ2-1, with TRBD2 matching over 9 bases. The CDR3 contains 15 residues. Per germline, CDR1 SGHVS and CDR2 FNYEAQ. V trimming: 5 bases; J trimming: 0 bases; junction bases outside the gene matches: 2. CDR3 in amino acids: CASSRGGASYNEQFF. Written as DNA, the CDR3 is TGTGCCAGCAGCCGCGGGGGGGCCTCCTACAATGAGCAGTTCTTC. The full variable domain, its missing parts supplied by reference TRBV7-6 and TRBJ2-1, is GAGVSQSPRYKVTKRGQDVALRCDPISGHVSLYWYRQALGQGPEFLTYFNYEAQQDKSGLPNDRFSAERPEGSISTLTIQRTEQRDSAMYRCASSRGGASYNEQFFGPGTRLTVL.

In nucleotides, the CDR3 is TGTGCCATCAGTGACACTAGCGGGGGGGCTAGCACAGATACGCAGTATTTT. Amino acid sequence: CAISDTSGGASTDTQYF. The rearrangement uses TRBV10-3 and TRBJ2-3, with 13 positions matching TRBD2. Germline lookup yields CDR1 ENHRY and CDR2 SYGVKD. This CDR3 has 17 residues. The V segment lost 3 bases and the J segment 0 bases; nucleotides outside the gene matches: 3.

This rearrangement joins TRBV9 to TRBJ1-5; D not certain. The CDR3 contains 12 residues. Germline V gives CDR1 SGDLS, CDR2 YYNGEE. V lost 0 bases to trimming and J lost 7 bases, with 5 bases between them. The CDR3 DNA follows: TGTGCCAGCAGCGTAGCCTCCCAGCCCCAGCATTTT. Translated: CASSVASQPQHF.

The chain joins TRBV30 to TRBJ2-7; 7 positions agree with TRBD1. Germline assignment: CDR1 GTSNPN and CDR2 SVGIG (reference sequence). V trimming: 0 bases; J trimming: 1 base; junction bases outside the gene matches: 3. The CDR3 has 14 amino acids. CDR3: CAWSVRGQSYEQYV. Here the CDR3 DNA reads TGTGCCTGGAGTGTACGGGGACAGTCCTACGAGCAGTACGTC.

The chain has TRBV9 and TRBJ2-5; 12 bases map to TRBD2. The germline V gene encodes CDR1 SGDLS and CDR2 YYNGEE. This CDR3 is built from 17 residues. The V and J ends lost 3 bases and 5 bases, in that order; junction bases with no gene match: 11. The CDR3 sequence is CASSEASGGAILETQYF. CDR3 DNA sequence: TGTGCCAGCAGCGAAGCTAGCGGGGGGGCAATTTTGGAGACCCAGTACTTC.

Here the CDR3 reads CASSQPGQGNDYGYTF. CDR3 DNA sequence: TGTGCCAGCAGCCAACCGGGACAGGGGAACGACTATGGCTACACCTTC. V is TRBV4-2 and J is TRBJ1-2; 10 bases are a match to TRBD1. J was trimmed by 3 bases and V by 2 bases; bases with no gene match: 6. The germline V gene has CDR1 LGHNA and CDR2 YNFKEQ. This CDR3 region has 16 residues.

This chain connects TRBV7-6 to TRBJ2-5; 9 bases fit TRBD1. Germline V gene lookup returns CDR1 SGHVS and CDR2 FNYEAQ. Unmatched junction bases numbered 2, after V lost 3 bases and J lost 0 bases. The CDR3 runs to 15 residues. In nucleotides, the CDR3 is TGTGCCAGCAGCTTCGGGACAGGGTACCAAGAGACCCAGTACTTC. This encodes CASSFGTGYQETQYF.